Sequencing of this T cell receptor (beta chain) was carried out in a study of cytomegalovirus exposure and HLA in healthy donors. Deletions cut 5 bases from V and 6 bases from J, with 8 bases between. The length of the CDR3 is 12 residues. Germline values: CDR1 MNHEY, CDR2 SVGAGI. Whole-study findings and limits: In a later analysis, HLA-associated TCR beta chains were more clonally expanded than equally common others.

With regard to this clone: The antigen is not known.

PCR was performed using 60 Vbeta and 13 Jbeta primers. Clones were read by immunoSEQ multiplex PCR, and TCRdb kept only the in-frame ones, dropping some. The sample consists of about 210,000 clones, more than 75% of them appearing once. The sample consisted of PBMCs. V usage is TRBV6-5 and J usage is TRBJ2-1, with D unresolved. The receptor comes from a woman in her twenties or thirties in good health and CMV-seropositive. CDR3: CASSVAPNEQFF. The CDR3 DNA follows: TGTGCCAGCAGTGTAGCCCCCAATGAGCAGTTCTTC.